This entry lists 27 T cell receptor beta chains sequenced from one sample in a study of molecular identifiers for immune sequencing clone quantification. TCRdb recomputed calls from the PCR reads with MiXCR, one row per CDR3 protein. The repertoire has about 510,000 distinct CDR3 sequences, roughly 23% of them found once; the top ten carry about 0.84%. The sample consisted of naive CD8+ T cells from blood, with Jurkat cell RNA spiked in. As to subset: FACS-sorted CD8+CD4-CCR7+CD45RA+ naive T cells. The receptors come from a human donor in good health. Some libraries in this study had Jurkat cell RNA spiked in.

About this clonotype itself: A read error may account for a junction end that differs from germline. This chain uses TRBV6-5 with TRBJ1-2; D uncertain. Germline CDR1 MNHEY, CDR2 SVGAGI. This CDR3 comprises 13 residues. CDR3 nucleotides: TGTGCCAGCAGTTATAGGACGTACTATGGCTCCACCTTC. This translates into CASSYRTYYGSTF.

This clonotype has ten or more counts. CDR3 DNA sequence: TGTGCCAGTAGACTAGCGGGAAGGACCGGGGAGCTGTTTTTT. This sequence encodes CASRLAGRTGELFF. This chain connects TRBV19 to TRBJ2-2; the match to TRBD2 covers 10 bases. The CDR3 sequence is 14 residues long. CDR1 and CDR2 (germline): LNHDA, SQIVND (reference sequence). J lost 5 bases, V lost 6 bases, and 3 bases had no gene match.

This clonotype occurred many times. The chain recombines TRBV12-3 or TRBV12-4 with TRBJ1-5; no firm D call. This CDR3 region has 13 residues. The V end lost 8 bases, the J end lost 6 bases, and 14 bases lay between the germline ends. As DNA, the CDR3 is TGTGCCAGCGCTGGAGGGCTTGGTCAGCCCCAGCATTTT. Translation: CASAGGLGQPQHF.

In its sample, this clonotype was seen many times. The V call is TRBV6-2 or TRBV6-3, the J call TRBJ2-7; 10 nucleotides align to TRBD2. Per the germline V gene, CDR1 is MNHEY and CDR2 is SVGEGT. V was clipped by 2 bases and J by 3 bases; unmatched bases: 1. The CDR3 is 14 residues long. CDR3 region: CASSYLAGVYEQYF. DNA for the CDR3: TGTGCCAGCAGTTACCTAGCGGGGGTCTACGAGCAGTACTTC.

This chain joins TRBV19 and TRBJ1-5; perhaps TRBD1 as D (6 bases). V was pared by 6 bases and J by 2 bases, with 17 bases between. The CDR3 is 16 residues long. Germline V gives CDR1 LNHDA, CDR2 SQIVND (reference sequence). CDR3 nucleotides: TGTGCCAGTAGAAAGACAGGAGACTATGGCAATCAGCCCCAGCATTTT. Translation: CASRKTGDYGNQPQHF.

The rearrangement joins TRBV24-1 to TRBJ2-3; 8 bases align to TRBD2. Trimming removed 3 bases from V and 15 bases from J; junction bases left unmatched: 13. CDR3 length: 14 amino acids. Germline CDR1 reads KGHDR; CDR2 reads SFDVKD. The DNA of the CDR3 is TGTGCCACCAGTGATGGGTCGGGAGGGGCCGTGTTTTATTTT. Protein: CATSDGSGGAVFYF.

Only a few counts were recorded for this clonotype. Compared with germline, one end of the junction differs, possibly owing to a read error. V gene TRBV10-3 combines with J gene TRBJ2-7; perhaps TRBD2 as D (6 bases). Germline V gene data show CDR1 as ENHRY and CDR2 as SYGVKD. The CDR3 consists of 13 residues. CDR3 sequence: CAISESDVSPEGF. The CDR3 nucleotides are TGTGCCATCAGTGAGTCGGATGTCTCCCCGGAGGGGTTC.

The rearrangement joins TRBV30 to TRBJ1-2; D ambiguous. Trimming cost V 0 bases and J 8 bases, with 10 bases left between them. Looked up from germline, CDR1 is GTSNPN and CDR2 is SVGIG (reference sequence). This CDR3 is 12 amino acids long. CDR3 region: CAWSVPYWGYTF. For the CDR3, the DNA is TGTGCCTGGAGTGTACCCTATTGGGGCTACACCTTC.

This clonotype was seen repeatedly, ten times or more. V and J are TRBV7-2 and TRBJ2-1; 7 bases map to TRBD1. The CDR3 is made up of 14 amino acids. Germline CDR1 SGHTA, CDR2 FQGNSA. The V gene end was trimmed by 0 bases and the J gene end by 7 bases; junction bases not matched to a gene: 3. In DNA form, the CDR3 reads TGTGCCAGCAGCTTAGCGAGGGGGCTGAATGAGCAGTTCTTC. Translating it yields CASSLARGLNEQFF.

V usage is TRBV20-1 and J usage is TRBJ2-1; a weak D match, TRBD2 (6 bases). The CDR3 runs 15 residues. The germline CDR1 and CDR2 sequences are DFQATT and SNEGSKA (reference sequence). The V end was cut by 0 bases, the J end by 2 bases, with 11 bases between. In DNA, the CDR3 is TGCAGTGCTAGAGATGCACTAGCCGCCTACAATGAGCAGTTCTTC. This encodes CSARDALAAYNEQFF.

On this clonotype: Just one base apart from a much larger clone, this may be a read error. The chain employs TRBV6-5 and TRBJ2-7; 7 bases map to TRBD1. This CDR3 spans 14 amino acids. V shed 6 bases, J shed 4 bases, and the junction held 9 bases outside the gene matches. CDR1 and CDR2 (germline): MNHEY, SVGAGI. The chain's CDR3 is CASSRTGEGYEQYF. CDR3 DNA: TGTGCCAGCAGCCGGACAGGAGAGGGTTACGAGCAGTACTTC.

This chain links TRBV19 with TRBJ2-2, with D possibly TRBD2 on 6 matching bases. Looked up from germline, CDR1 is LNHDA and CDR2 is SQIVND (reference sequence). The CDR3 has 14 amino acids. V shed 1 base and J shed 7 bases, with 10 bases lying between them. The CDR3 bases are TGTGCCAGTAGTATAGTAGGAGGGTTCGGGGAGCTGTTTTTT. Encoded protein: CASSIVGGFGELFF.

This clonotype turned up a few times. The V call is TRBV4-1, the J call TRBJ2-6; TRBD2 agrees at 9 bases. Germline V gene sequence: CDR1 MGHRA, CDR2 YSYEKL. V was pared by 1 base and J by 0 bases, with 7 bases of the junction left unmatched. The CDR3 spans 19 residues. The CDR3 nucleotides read TGCGCCAGCAGCCAAGCCACTAGCGGGCCAAGCTCTGGGGCCAACGTCCTGACTTTC. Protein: CASSQATSGPSSGANVLTF.

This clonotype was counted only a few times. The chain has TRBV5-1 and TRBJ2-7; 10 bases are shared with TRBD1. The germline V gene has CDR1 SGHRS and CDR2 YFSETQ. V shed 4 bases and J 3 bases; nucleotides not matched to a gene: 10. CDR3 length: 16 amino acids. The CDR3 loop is CASSPEWGQGNYEQYF. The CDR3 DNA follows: TGCGCCAGCAGCCCTGAGTGGGGACAGGGGAACTACGAGCAGTACTTC.

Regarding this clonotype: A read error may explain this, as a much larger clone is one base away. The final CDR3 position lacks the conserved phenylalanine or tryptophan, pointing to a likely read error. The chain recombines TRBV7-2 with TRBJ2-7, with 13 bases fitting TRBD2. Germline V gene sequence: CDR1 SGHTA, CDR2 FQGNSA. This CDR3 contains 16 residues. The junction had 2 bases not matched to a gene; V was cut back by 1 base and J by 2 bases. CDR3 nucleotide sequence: TGTGCCAGCAGCTTAGGACTAGCGGGGGGAACCTACGAGCAGTACCTC. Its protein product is CASSLGLAGGTYEQYL.

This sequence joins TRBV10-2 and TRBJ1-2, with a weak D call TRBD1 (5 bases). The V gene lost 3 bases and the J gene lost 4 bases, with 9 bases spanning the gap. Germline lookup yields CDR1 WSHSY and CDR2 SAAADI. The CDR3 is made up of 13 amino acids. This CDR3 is CASSEGAGYGYTF. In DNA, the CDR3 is TGCGCCAGCAGTGAAGGGGCCGGCTATGGCTACACCTTC.

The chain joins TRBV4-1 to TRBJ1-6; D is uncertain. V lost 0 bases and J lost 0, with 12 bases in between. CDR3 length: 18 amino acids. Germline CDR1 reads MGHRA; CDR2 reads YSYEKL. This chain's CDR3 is CASSQDITLSSYNSPLHF. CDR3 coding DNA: TGCGCCAGCAGCCAAGATATAACACTTTCCTCCTATAATTCACCCCTCCACTTT.

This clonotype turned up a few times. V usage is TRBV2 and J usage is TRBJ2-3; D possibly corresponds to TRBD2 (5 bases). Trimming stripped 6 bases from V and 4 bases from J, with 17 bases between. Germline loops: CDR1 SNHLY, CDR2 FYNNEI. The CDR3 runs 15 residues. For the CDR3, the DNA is TGTGCCAGCAGGTCGGACTCCGGAGGCCCAGATACGCAGTATTTT. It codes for CASRSDSGGPDTQYF.

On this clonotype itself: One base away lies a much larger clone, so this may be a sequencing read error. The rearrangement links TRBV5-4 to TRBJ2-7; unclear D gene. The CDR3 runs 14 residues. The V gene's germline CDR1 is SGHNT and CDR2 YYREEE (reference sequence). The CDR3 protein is CASGLGDIPYEQYF. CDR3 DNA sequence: TGTGCCAGCGGCTTGGGCGACATCCCCTACGAGCAGTACTTC.

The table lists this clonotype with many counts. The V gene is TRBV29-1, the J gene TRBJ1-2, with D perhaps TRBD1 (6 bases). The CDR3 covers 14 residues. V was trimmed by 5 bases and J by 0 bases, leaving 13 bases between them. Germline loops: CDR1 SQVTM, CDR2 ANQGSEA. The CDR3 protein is CSVKPTGTNYGYTF. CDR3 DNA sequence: TGCAGCGTTAAACCGACAGGAACTAACTATGGCTACACCTTC. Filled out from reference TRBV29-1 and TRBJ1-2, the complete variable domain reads SAVISQKPSRDICQRGTSLTIQCQVDSQVTMMFWYRQQPGQSLTLIATANQGSEATYESGFVIDKFPISRPNLTFSTLTVSNMSPEDSSIYLCSVKPTGTNYGYTFGSGTRLTVV.

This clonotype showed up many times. As DNA, the CDR3 is TGTGCCAGCACCACACCACAAGATACGCAGTATTTT. It specifies CASTTPQDTQYF. This rearrangement joins TRBV6-2 or TRBV6-3 to TRBJ2-3; D is unresolved. Between the trimmed V and J ends, which lost 7 bases and 5 bases, there was a span of 10 bases. The CDR3 is 12 amino acids. Germline V lookup: CDR1 MNHEY, CDR2 SVGEGT.

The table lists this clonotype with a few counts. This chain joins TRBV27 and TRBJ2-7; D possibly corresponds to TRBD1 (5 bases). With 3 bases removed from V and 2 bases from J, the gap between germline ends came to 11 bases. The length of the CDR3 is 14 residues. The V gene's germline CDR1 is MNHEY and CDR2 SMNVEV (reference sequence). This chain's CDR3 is CASSLSQGPYEQYF. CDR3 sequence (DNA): TGTGCCAGCAGTTTGTCTCAGGGCCCCTACGAGCAGTACTTC.

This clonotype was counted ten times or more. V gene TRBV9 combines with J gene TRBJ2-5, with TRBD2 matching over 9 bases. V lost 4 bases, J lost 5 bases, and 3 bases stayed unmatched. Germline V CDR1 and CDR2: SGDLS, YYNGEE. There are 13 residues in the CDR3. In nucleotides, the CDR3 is TGTGCCAGCAGCTCGGGACTAGCCGAGACCCAGTACTTC. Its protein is CASSSGLAETQYF.

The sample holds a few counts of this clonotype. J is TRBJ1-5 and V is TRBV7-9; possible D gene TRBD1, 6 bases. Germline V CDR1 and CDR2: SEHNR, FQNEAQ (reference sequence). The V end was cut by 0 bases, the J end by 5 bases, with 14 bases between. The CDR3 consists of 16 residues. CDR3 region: CASSLAGTGTHQPQHF. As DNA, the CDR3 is TGTGCCAGCAGCTTAGCCGGTACAGGGACCCATCAGCCCCAGCATTTT.

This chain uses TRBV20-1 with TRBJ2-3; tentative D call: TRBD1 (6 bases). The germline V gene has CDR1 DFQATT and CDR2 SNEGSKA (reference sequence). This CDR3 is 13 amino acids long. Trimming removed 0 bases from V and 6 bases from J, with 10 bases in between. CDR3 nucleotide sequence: TGCAGTGCTAGAGATCGACAGGCGGATACGCAGTATTTT. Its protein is CSARDRQADTQYF.

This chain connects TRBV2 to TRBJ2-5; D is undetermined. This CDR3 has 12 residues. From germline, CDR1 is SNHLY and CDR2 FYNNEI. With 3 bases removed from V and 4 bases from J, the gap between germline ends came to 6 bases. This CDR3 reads CASSDRRETQYF. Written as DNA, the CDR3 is TGTGCCAGCAGTGATCGCAGAGAGACCCAGTACTTC.

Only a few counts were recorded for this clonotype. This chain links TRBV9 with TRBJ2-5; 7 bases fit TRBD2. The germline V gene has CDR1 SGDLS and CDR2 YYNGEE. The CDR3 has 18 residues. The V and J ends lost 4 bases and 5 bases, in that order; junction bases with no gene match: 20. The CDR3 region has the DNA TGTGCCAGCAGCCCAGACGGGGCGGGAGTAGGTTTTGGGGAGACCCAGTACTTC. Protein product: CASSPDGAGVGFGETQYF.